This is a list of T cell receptor beta chains from one sample in a study of CD8+CD57+ T cells in acquired aplastic anemia. One entry per CDR3 protein results from TCRdb running MiXCR on the reads. The sample has hundreds of thousands of distinct CDR3 sequences, more than 40% seen once. Sequences were obtained from sorted CD4+, CD8+, or CD8+CD57+ T cells (not recorded which) from PBMCs. Receptors originate from a human donor with aplastic anemia. CDR3s include the opening cysteine and the closing phenylalanine or tryptophan. D genes are given only for firm matches. Clone size is given for some rows only: seen once, a few or many times, or a class if the clone is expanded.

j_gene: TRBJ2-1; abundance: many; d_gene: .; v_gene: TRBV29-1; CDR3aa: CSVEGGLDHEYNEQFF; CDR3nt: TGCAGCGTTGAAGGGGGACTCGACCACGAATACAATGAGCAGTTCTTC
j_gene: TRBJ2-1; abundance: .; d_gene: TRBD2; v_gene: TRBV10-3; CDR3aa: CASSPRTSGRHSEQFF; CDR3nt: TGTGCCAGCAGTCCACGGACTAGCGGGAGACACAGTGAGCAGTTCTTC
j_gene: TRBJ1-6; abundance: many; d_gene: TRBD1; v_gene: TRBV12-3/TRBV12-4; CDR3aa: CASSPRDSYNSPLHF; CDR3nt: TGTGCCAGCAGCCCCCGGGACAGCTATAATTCACCCCTCCACTTT
j_gene: TRBJ2-7; abundance: many; d_gene: .; v_gene: TRBV7-9; CDR3aa: CASSLGGLMTYEQYF; CDR3nt: TGTGCCAGCAGCTTAGGGGGGCTAATGACCTACGAGCAGTACTTC
j_gene: TRBJ1-2; abundance: .; d_gene: TRBD1; v_gene: TRBV29-1; CDR3aa: CSVSDRERGYGYTF; CDR3nt: TGCAGCGTTTCCGACAGGGAAAGGGGCTATGGCTACACCTTC
j_gene: TRBJ2-1; abundance: many; d_gene: TRBD1; v_gene: TRBV7-9; CDR3aa: CASSPSGGLYNEQFF; CDR3nt: TGTGCCAGCAGCCCTTCAGGGGGCCTGTACAATGAGCAGTTCTTC
j_gene: TRBJ1-2; abundance: once; d_gene: .; v_gene: TRBV30; CDR3aa: CAWGGGAVENYGYTF; CDR3nt: TGTGCCTGGGGTGGCGGGGCAGTTGAAAACTATGGCTACACCTTC
j_gene: TRBJ2-1; abundance: many; d_gene: TRBD1; v_gene: TRBV5-6; CDR3aa: CASSLTGDGSNEQFF; CDR3nt: TGTGCCAGCAGCTTGACAGGGGATGGTTCCAATGAGCAGTTCTTC
j_gene: TRBJ1-6; abundance: .; d_gene: .; v_gene: TRBV27; CDR3aa: CASSSRHNSPLHF; CDR3nt: TGTGCCAGCAGTAGCAGGCATAATTCACCCCTCCACTTT
j_gene: TRBJ2-3; abundance: .; d_gene: .; v_gene: TRBV2; CDR3aa: CASKLGGADTQYF; CDR3nt: TGTGCCAGCAAACTCGGAGGGGCAGATACGCAGTATTTT
j_gene: TRBJ2-1; abundance: .; d_gene: .; v_gene: TRBV5-8; CDR3aa: CASSSPTRVSSYNEQFF; CDR3nt: TGTGCCAGCAGCTCCCCCACACGGGTGAGCTCCTACAATGAGCAGTTCTTC
j_gene: TRBJ1-6; abundance: .; d_gene: .; v_gene: TRBV25-1; CDR3aa: CASSYGGVRSPLHF; CDR3nt: TGTGCCAGCAGTTACGGCGGGGTAAGGTCACCCCTCCACTTT
j_gene: TRBJ1-4; abundance: many; d_gene: .; v_gene: TRBV5-1; CDR3aa: CASSLGPQESATNEKLFF; CDR3nt: TGCGCCAGCAGCTTGGGACCTCAGGAGTCTGCAACTAATGAAAAACTGTTTTTT
j_gene: TRBJ1-2; abundance: .; d_gene: TRBD1; v_gene: TRBV10-1; CDR3aa: CASSESRTGRALTF; CDR3nt: TGCGCCAGCAGTGAGTCGCGGACAGGGCGAGCTCTCACCTTC
j_gene: TRBJ2-7; abundance: .; d_gene: .; v_gene: TRBV2; CDR3aa: CASSGMRHYEQYF; CDR3nt: TGTGCCAGCAGTGGGATGCGGCACTACGAGCAGTACTTC
j_gene: TRBJ1-6; abundance: .; d_gene: .; v_gene: TRBV12-3/TRBV12-4; CDR3aa: CASSLIGAHSPLHF; CDR3nt: TGTGCCAGCAGTTTAATTGGGGCTCATTCACCCCTCCACTTT
j_gene: TRBJ1-2; abundance: .; d_gene: .; v_gene: TRBV20-1; CDR3aa: CSARNGYTF; CDR3nt: TGCAGTGCTAGGAACGGCTACACCTTC
j_gene: TRBJ2-2; abundance: .; d_gene: TRBD2; v_gene: TRBV5-1; CDR3aa: CASSFAAGDGTGELFF; CDR3nt: TGCGCCAGCAGCTTCGCAGCGGGAGATGGGACCGGGGAGCTGTTTTTT
j_gene: TRBJ1-1; abundance: once; d_gene: TRBD1; v_gene: TRBV7-3; CDR3aa: CASSLNRPQGPTYF; CDR3nt: TGTGCCAGCAGCTTAAATCGTCCACAGGGGCCGACGTACTTT
j_gene: TRBJ2-7; abundance: .; d_gene: TRBD1; v_gene: TRBV20-1; CDR3aa: CSARGGQGAYEQYF; CDR3nt: TGCAGTGCTAGAGGGGGACAGGGGGCTTACGAGCAGTACTTC
j_gene: TRBJ1-1; abundance: many; d_gene: .; v_gene: TRBV6-5; CDR3aa: CASSSYGMNTEAFF; CDR3nt: TGTGCCAGCAGTTCCTATGGGATGAACACTGAAGCTTTCTTT
j_gene: TRBJ1-1; abundance: many; d_gene: .; v_gene: TRBV6-5; CDR3aa: CASSYRTENTEAFF; CDR3nt: TGTGCCAGCAGTTACCGGACAGAGAACACTGAAGCTTTCTTT
j_gene: TRBJ2-2; abundance: many; d_gene: .; v_gene: TRBV7-8; CDR3aa: CASSLFNGAPGGKAGELFF; CDR3nt: TGTGCCAGCAGCTTATTTAACGGTGCCCCCGGGGGCAAGGCCGGGGAGCTGTTTTTT
j_gene: TRBJ1-2; abundance: .; d_gene: .; v_gene: TRBV7-2; CDR3aa: CGSSLVQTANYGYTF; CDR3nt: TGTGGCAGCAGCTTAGTACAGACAGCTAACTATGGCTACACCTTC
j_gene: TRBJ1-1; abundance: once; d_gene: .; v_gene: TRBV24-1; CDR3aa: CASSITGEGNTEAFF; CDR3nt: TGTGCCAGTAGCATTACGGGGGAAGGGAACACTGAAGCTTTCTTT
j_gene: TRBJ1-2; abundance: many; d_gene: .; v_gene: TRBV20-1; CDR3aa: CSAQQGNLETF; CDR3nt: TGCAGTGCACAGCAGGGGAACCTTGAGACCTTC
j_gene: TRBJ1-3; abundance: few; d_gene: TRBD1; v_gene: TRBV30; CDR3aa: CAWTEGQQGNTIYF; CDR3nt: TGTGCCTGGACGGAGGGACAGCAAGGAAACACCATATATTTT
j_gene: TRBJ1-6; abundance: once; d_gene: TRBD1; v_gene: TRBV9; CDR3aa: CASSVGQGGDSPLHF; CDR3nt: TGTGCCAGCAGCGTAGGACAGGGCGGTGATTCACCCCTCCACTTT
j_gene: TRBJ1-1; abundance: few; d_gene: .; v_gene: TRBV7-9; CDR3aa: CASSILEQGSNTEVFF; CDR3nt: TGTGCCAGCAGCATCCTAGAACAGGGCTCAAACACTGAAGTTTTCTTT
j_gene: TRBJ2-3; abundance: .; d_gene: TRBD2; v_gene: TRBV25-1; CDR3aa: CASRPGTRGDTQYF; CDR3nt: TGTGCCAGCCGCCCCGGGACTAGAGGGGATACGCAGTATTTT
j_gene: TRBJ1-5; abundance: .; d_gene: .; v_gene: TRBV20-1; CDR3aa: CSAPRQSSAADNQPQHF; CDR3nt: TGCAGTGCTCCAAGACAGTCTTCGGCGGCAGACAATCAGCCCCAGCATTTT
j_gene: TRBJ2-1; abundance: many; d_gene: .; v_gene: TRBV13; CDR3aa: CASKEGAYNEQFF; CDR3nt: TGTGCCAGCAAGGAGGGGGCCTACAATGAGCAGTTCTTC
j_gene: TRBJ2-5; abundance: many; d_gene: TRBD1; v_gene: TRBV9; CDR3aa: CASSGGQVLQETQYF; CDR3nt: TGTGCCAGCAGCGGTGGACAGGTCCTCCAAGAGACCCAGTACTTC
j_gene: TRBJ2-1; abundance: .; d_gene: .; v_gene: TRBV27; CDR3aa: CASSLWKRGAYNEQFF; CDR3nt: TGTGCCAGCAGTTTATGGAAGAGGGGGGCCTACAATGAGCAGTTCTTC
j_gene: TRBJ2-7; abundance: many; d_gene: TRBD1; v_gene: TRBV6-5; CDR3aa: CASSNEYRGHKEQYF; CDR3nt: TGTGCCAGCAGTAACGAGTACAGGGGGCATAAGGAGCAGTACTTC
j_gene: TRBJ1-2; abundance: many; d_gene: .; v_gene: TRBV6-6; CDR3aa: CASSWTEVYGYTF; CDR3nt: TGTGCCAGCAGTTGGACAGAAGTCTATGGCTACACCTTC
j_gene: TRBJ1-1; abundance: many; d_gene: .; v_gene: TRBV9; CDR3aa: CASSVEGRGTEAFF; CDR3nt: TGTGCCAGCAGCGTAGAGGGGAGGGGGACTGAAGCTTTCTTT
j_gene: TRBJ1-1; abundance: .; d_gene: TRBD1; v_gene: TRBV5-4; CDR3aa: CASSSQGTEAFF; CDR3nt: TGTGCCAGCAGCTCACAGGGGACTGAAGCTTTCTTT
j_gene: TRBJ2-7; abundance: .; d_gene: .; v_gene: TRBV2; CDR3aa: CASSINREPYEQYF; CDR3nt: TGTGCCAGCAGTATAAACAGGGAGCCCTACGAGCAGTACTTC
j_gene: TRBJ1-1; abundance: .; d_gene: .; v_gene: TRBV7-9; CDR3aa: CASSLRVRNTEAFF; CDR3nt: TGTGCCAGCAGCTTGAGGGTCAGGAACACTGAAGCTTTCTTT
j_gene: TRBJ2-4; abundance: many; d_gene: .; v_gene: TRBV5-1; CDR3aa: CASSQRVQYF; CDR3nt: TGCGCCAGCAGCCAGCGGGTTCAGTACTTC
j_gene: TRBJ2-1; abundance: .; d_gene: TRBD2; v_gene: TRBV9; CDR3aa: CASQAGSYNEQFF; CDR3nt: TGTGCCAGCCAAGCGGGGTCCTACAATGAGCAGTTCTTC
j_gene: TRBJ2-1; abundance: few; d_gene: TRBD2; v_gene: TRBV28; CDR3aa: CASSSNSGSSYNEQFF; CDR3nt: TGTGCCAGCAGTTCCAATAGCGGGAGCTCCTACAATGAGCAGTTCTTC
j_gene: TRBJ1-2; abundance: .; d_gene: .; v_gene: TRBV10-3; CDR3aa: CAITLTWNHGYTF; CDR3nt: TGTGCCATCACCCTGACATGGAACCATGGCTACACCTTC
j_gene: TRBJ1-4; abundance: .; d_gene: TRBD1; v_gene: TRBV7-2; CDR3aa: CASSYPRQGLATNDKLFF; CDR3nt: TGTGCCAGCAGCTACCCAAGACAGGGACTTGCAACTAATGATAAACTGTTTTTT
j_gene: TRBJ2-5; abundance: many; d_gene: .; v_gene: TRBV20-1; CDR3aa: CSADQSYGGETQYF; CDR3nt: TGCAGTGCTGACCAATCGTATGGAGGGGAGACCCAGTACTTC
j_gene: TRBJ2-7; abundance: .; d_gene: TRBD2; v_gene: TRBV7-9; CDR3aa: CASSFKTSGDPTYEQYF; CDR3nt: TGTGCCAGCAGCTTTAAGACAAGCGGGGACCCCACCTACGAGCAGTACTTC
j_gene: TRBJ2-1; abundance: many; d_gene: TRBD2; v_gene: TRBV11-2; CDR3aa: CASRSIAGGKYNEQFF; CDR3nt: TGTGCCAGCAGATCTATAGCGGGGGGGAAATACAATGAGCAGTTCTTC
j_gene: TRBJ1-2; abundance: .; d_gene: .; v_gene: TRBV2; CDR3aa: CASVGLNYGYTF; CDR3nt: TGTGCCAGCGTGGGACTTAACTATGGCTACACCTTC
j_gene: TRBJ2-5; abundance: once; d_gene: TRBD2; v_gene: TRBV7-6; CDR3aa: CASSSGSGGVGTQYF; CDR3nt: TGTGCCAGCAGCTCTGGGAGCGGGGGGGTCGGGACCCAGTACTTC
j_gene: TRBJ2-1; abundance: many; d_gene: TRBD2; v_gene: TRBV20-1; CDR3aa: CSARAGTSEYNEQFF; CDR3nt: TGCAGTGCTAGAGCGGGGACTAGCGAGTACAATGAGCAGTTCTTC
j_gene: TRBJ2-7; abundance: .; d_gene: .; v_gene: TRBV15; CDR3aa: CATSSPSGGNEQYF; CDR3nt: TGTGCCACCAGCAGCCCCTCAGGGGGGAACGAGCAGTACTTC
j_gene: TRBJ2-5; abundance: many; d_gene: .; v_gene: TRBV20-1; CDR3aa: CSAIRGEEGRRTQYF; CDR3nt: TGCAGTGCTATAAGGGGTGAAGAGGGCCGGAGGACCCAGTACTTC
j_gene: TRBJ2-7; abundance: .; d_gene: .; v_gene: TRBV5-1; CDR3aa: CASNSGRYGYEQYF; CDR3nt: TGCGCCAGCAACTCAGGGCGTTATGGCTACGAGCAGTACTTC
j_gene: TRBJ1-5; abundance: many; d_gene: .; v_gene: TRBV2; CDR3aa: CASSESHWSDYSNQPQHF; CDR3nt: TGTGCCAGCAGTGAAAGTCATTGGAGTGATTATAGCAATCAGCCCCAGCATTTT
j_gene: TRBJ1-1; abundance: .; d_gene: .; v_gene: TRBV19; CDR3aa: CASREDGENTEAFF; CDR3nt: TGTGCCAGTAGAGAGGACGGGGAGAACACTGAAGCTTTCTTT